Below, 30 T cell receptor beta chains from the same sample are listed, as sequenced in a study of shared clonotypes between healthy human individuals (dated by TCRdb to 2020 to 2022). The library was generated by the immunoSEQ multiplex PCR assay. TCRdb's version of the immuneACCESS table is confined to in-frame rearrangements and falls short of the full clone set. An unresolved V gene accounts for under half of the shortfall where checked; the remainder is of unknown origin. This sample lists roughly 2,300,000 clones; 80% to 95% were detected once. Clones ranked in the top ten supply 0.3% to 0.45% of the sample. Specimen: naive CD4+ T cells from PBMCs. According to the study, the label for this sample's cell subset or site signals: CD45RA+ positively selected. These receptor sequences come from a young man in good health. Some clones in this sample may be carry-over from other donors' samples.

The J gene is TRBJ2-5, the V gene TRBV11-2; 8 nucleotides align to TRBD2. Gene TRBJ2-7 matches the end of the DNA better, so the J call may be wrong. The germline gives CDR1 SGHAT, CDR2 FQNNGV. CDR3 length: 15 amino acids. The CDR3 spells CASSLPPGRAGEQYF. DNA for the CDR3: TGTGCCAGCAGCTTACCTCCCGGGAGGGCAGGCGAGCAGTACTTC.

This clone was observed a handful of times. Other DNA sequences within the sample encode an identical CDR3. This chain uses TRBV28 with TRBJ1-1, with D tentatively TRBD1 (6 bases). Trimming pared 1 base from V and 5 bases from J, leaving 14 bases between. The CDR3 consists of 15 residues. Germline V gene data show CDR1 as MDHEN and CDR2 as SYDVKM. The CDR3 bases are TGTGCCAGCAGTTTATCGGGGCAGGGGAGGACTGAAGCTTTCTTT. It translates to CASSLSGQGRTEAFF.

The chain has TRBV6-6 and TRBJ2-5; D is undetermined. Between the trimmed V and J ends, which lost 7 bases and 6 bases, there was a span of 18 bases. The CDR3 runs 14 residues. Looked up from germline, CDR1 is MNHNY and CDR2 is SVGAGI (reference sequence). The CDR3 bases are TGTGCCAGCACGAAGCCGGATCCAGTGCAGACCCAGTACTTC. Residues: CASTKPDPVQTQYF.

This clone was counted once. V is TRBV5-6 and J is TRBJ1-2, with TRBD1 as a possible D gene (5 bases). The CDR3 contains 16 residues. The ends were cut back, 3 bases at V and 0 bases at J, with 15 bases in the middle. Germline V gene lookup returns CDR1 SGHDT and CDR2 YYEEEE. The CDR3 nucleotides are TGTGCCAGCAGCTCTGGGACGGGGAGCTCTAACTATGGCTACACCTTC. It yields the protein CASSSGTGSSNYGYTF.

The CDR3 bases are TGTGCCAGCAGTTCCGTAGGGTCCAACGCCAATCAGCCCCAGCATTTT. Translating it yields CASSSVGSNANQPQHF. V is TRBV6-5 and J is TRBJ1-5; D unclear. This CDR3 is 16 amino acids long. The germline gives CDR1 MNHEY, CDR2 SVGAGI. V lost 4 bases and J lost 3, with 16 bases in between.

The CDR3 DNA reads TGTGCCATGGCAGCTCACTTGAACACTGAAGCTTTCTTT. Translation gives CAMAAHLNTEAFF. This chain joins TRBV6-1 and TRBJ1-1, with unresolved D. This CDR3 region has 13 residues. With 10 bases removed from V and 0 bases from J, the gap between germline ends came to 12 bases. Germline values: CDR1 MNHNS, CDR2 SASEGT.

V usage is TRBV19 and J usage is TRBJ1-5; the D is unclear. From germline, CDR1 is LNHDA and CDR2 SQIVND (reference sequence). The CDR3 length is 13 residues. V lost 4 bases to trimming and J lost 0 bases, with 4 bases between them. The CDR3 here is CASSTLSNQPQHF. CDR3 nucleotide sequence: TGTGCCAGTAGTACACTTAGCAATCAGCCCCAGCATTTT.

This clone was counted once. The chain combines TRBV10-3 with TRBJ2-3, with a weak D call TRBD2 (6 bases). CDR3 length: 17 amino acids. Germline V gene lookup returns CDR1 ENHRY and CDR2 SYGVKD. V was clipped by 6 bases and J by 5 bases, with 24 bases between them. The CDR3 nucleotides are TGTGCCATCAGCCAGACTCTCGGGGGAGAGTCGGTAGATACGCAGTATTTT. Amino acids: CAISQTLGGESVDTQYF.

V usage is TRBV11-2 and J usage is TRBJ1-3; D is perhaps TRBD1 (5 bases). The CDR3 runs 13 residues. Trimming removed 5 bases from V and 4 bases from J, with 9 bases in between. Germline loops: CDR1 SGHAT, CDR2 FQNNGV. For the CDR3, the DNA is TGTGCCAGCAGCACCCGACAGGGAAACACCATATATTTT. This translates into CASSTRQGNTIYF.

The chain has TRBV2 and TRBJ1-1; D is undetermined. CDR1 SNHLY and CDR2 FYNNEI come from the germline V gene. With 1 base removed from V and 5 bases from J, the gap between germline ends came to 5 bases. The CDR3 is 12 amino acids. The CDR3 loop reads CASSEGVTEAFF. The DNA for the CDR3 is TGTGCCAGCAGTGAAGGAGTGACTGAAGCTTTCTTT.

This clone was seen once. The chain carries TRBV10-3 and TRBJ1-6; D unclear. Trimming left V 0 bases short and J 0 bases short, with 9 bases between. Germline assignment: CDR1 ENHRY and CDR2 SYGVKD. This CDR3 has 17 amino acids. CDR3 sequence (DNA): TGTGCCATCAGTGAGTCGTCGAGGAGCTCCTATAATTCACCCCTCCACTTT. Translated: CAISESSRSSYNSPLHF.

The DNA of the CDR3 is TGTGCCAGCGTGGGGAGTAGCGGGAGGGCCCCCGAGACCCAGTACTTC. Residues: CASVGSSGRAPETQYF. This chain joins TRBV2 and TRBJ2-5, with TRBD2 matching over 11 bases. The CDR3 loop spans 16 amino acids. The germline V gene encodes CDR1 SNHLY and CDR2 FYNNEI. With 8 bases clipped from V and 5 bases from J, the junction kept 13 bases outside the gene matches.

V gene TRBV28 combines with J gene TRBJ1-3; 8 positions match TRBD1. The V and J ends lost 1 base and 0 bases, in that order; junction bases with no gene match: 8. The CDR3 extends over 18 amino acids. The germline V gene encodes CDR1 MDHEN and CDR2 SYDVKM. DNA for the CDR3: TGTGCCAGCAGTTTATATACCGGACAGGGACGCTCTGGAAACACCATATATTTT. Its protein is CASSLYTGQGRSGNTIYF.

The V call is TRBV5-6, the J call TRBJ2-7; 7 nucleotides agree with TRBD2. CDR3 length equals 14 residues. V trimming: 4 bases; J trimming: 3 bases; junction bases outside the gene matches: 7. Germline V CDR1 and CDR2: SGHDT, YYEEEE. CDR3 amino acids: CASSRRGLDYEQYF. The CDR3 DNA follows: TGTGCCAGCAGCAGGCGAGGACTAGACTACGAGCAGTACTTC.

The count of this clone is one. The chain carries TRBV28 and TRBJ2-5, with unresolved D. CDR3 length: 11 amino acids. V was pared by 8 bases and J by 5 bases, with 9 bases between. The germline gives CDR1 MDHEN, CDR2 SYDVKM. CDR3 region: CASWVGETQYF. CDR3 in DNA: TGTGCCAGCTGGGTCGGGGAGACCCAGTACTTC. Combining the CDR3 with reference TRBV28 and TRBJ2-5 gives the whole variable domain DVKVTQSSRYLVKRTGEKVFLECVQDMDHENMFWYRQDPGLGLRLIYFSYDVKMKEKGDIPEGYSVSREKKERFSLILESASTNQTSMYLCASWVGETQYFGPGTRLLVL.

The V and J genes are TRBV5-1 and TRBJ2-2; no clear D. CDR1 and CDR2 (germline): SGHRS, YFSETQ. V dropped 4 bases and J dropped 4 bases, with 8 bases sitting between them. The CDR3 extends over 13 amino acids. Here the CDR3 reads CASSEPVTGELFF. The CDR3 coding sequence is TGCGCCAGCAGCGAACCAGTCACCGGGGAGCTGTTTTTT.

About this clone itself: The sample holds other DNA sequences that translate to the same CDR3. The chain uses TRBV5-6 and TRBJ2-7, with D maybe TRBD2 (5 bases). CDR3 length: 14 amino acids. Looked up from germline, CDR1 is SGHDT and CDR2 is YYEEEE. Trimming cost V 4 bases and J 3 bases, with 14 bases left between them. CDR3 amino acids: CASSLGPGSYEQYF. CDR3 nucleotide sequence: TGTGCCAGCAGCCTGGGTCCGGGGAGCTACGAGCAGTACTTC.

The sample holds a few counts of this clone. V and J are TRBV18 and TRBJ1-1, with D unclear. The CDR3 has 15 amino acids. V dropped 2 bases and J dropped 3 bases, with 13 bases sitting between them. Germline V CDR1 and CDR2: KGHSH, LQKENI. CDR3 sequence reads: CASSPNPGSYTEAFF. CDR3 bases: TGTGCCAGCTCACCAAATCCGGGAAGTTACACTGAAGCTTTCTTT.

The V and J genes are TRBV2 and TRBJ2-3; D gene unclear. The V and J ends lost 4 bases and 0 bases respectively, with 8 bases between them. Germline V gene sequence: CDR1 SNHLY, CDR2 FYNNEI. The CDR3 totals 14 residues. The CDR3 region has the DNA TGTGCCAGCAGTGTCCTCGTCAGCACAGATACGCAGTATTTT. Protein product: CASSVLVSTDTQYF.

The chain carries TRBV28 and TRBJ1-4; unclear D gene. The germline V and J ends were trimmed by 6 bases and 0 bases, with 17 bases remaining between them. Per germline, CDR1 MDHEN and CDR2 SYDVKM. The CDR3 is 17 amino acids. Here the CDR3 reads CASRTTERVATNEKLFF. The CDR3 nucleotides read TGTGCCAGCAGGACGACTGAGAGGGTAGCAACTAATGAAAAACTGTTTTTT.

The genes are TRBV5-1 and TRBJ2-5; no definite D call. Trimming cost V 0 bases and J 4 bases, with 16 bases left between them. The CDR3 spans 16 residues. CDR1 is SGHRS and CDR2 is YFSETQ in the germline V gene. CDR3 amino acids: CASSLDGSWAGETQYF. The CDR3 coding sequence is TGCGCCAGCAGCTTGGATGGCAGTTGGGCCGGAGAGACCCAGTACTTC.

CDR3 in amino acids: CASRTPGTYYEQYF. CDR3 nucleotides: TGTGCCAGCAGAACGCCGGGCACCTACTACGAGCAGTACTTC. The chain recombines TRBV6-5 with TRBJ2-7; the D is unclear. The germline gives CDR1 MNHEY, CDR2 SVGAGI. The CDR3 spans 14 residues. The germline V and J ends were trimmed by 6 bases and 3 bases, with 15 bases remaining between them.

The chain links TRBV30 to TRBJ1-3; D unresolved. The CDR3 totals 14 residues. V dropped 4 bases and J dropped 1 base, with 11 bases sitting between them. CDR1 and CDR2 from the germline V gene are GTSNPN and SVGIG (reference sequence). The CDR3 region has the DNA TGTGCCTGGAATGACGATTCGTCTGGAAACACCATATATTTT. This encodes CAWNDDSSGNTIYF. The variable domain in full, completed from reference TRBV30 and TRBJ1-3, reads SQTIHQWPATLVQPVGSPLSLECTVEGTSNPNLYWYRQAAGRGLQLLFYSVGIGQISSEVPQNLSASRPQDRQFILSSKKLLLSDSGFYLCAWNDDSSGNTIYFGEGSWLTVV.

The chain links TRBV5-1 to TRBJ2-1; 9 positions match TRBD2. The CDR3 length is 16 residues. V was pared by 5 bases and J by 2 bases, with 8 bases of the junction left unmatched. Germline values: CDR1 SGHRS, CDR2 YFSETQ. CDR3 DNA sequence: TGCGCCAGCAGGGCCTTAGCGGGAGTGGCCTACAATGAGCAGTTCTTC. It specifies CASRALAGVAYNEQFF.

This chain joins TRBV11-3 and TRBJ2-1; TRBD2 matches 11 bases. J lost 7 bases, V lost 1 base, and 9 bases had no gene match. In germline, CDR1 is SGHNT, CDR2 YENEEA. There are 17 residues in the CDR3. The CDR3 spells CASSLGGTSGSANEQFF. The CDR3 nucleotides are TGTGCCAGCAGCTTAGGAGGGACTAGCGGCTCTGCTAATGAGCAGTTCTTC.

The rearrangement joins TRBV28 to TRBJ2-1; TRBD2 agrees at 9 bases. Germline V gene lookup returns CDR1 MDHEN and CDR2 SYDVKM. The CDR3 contains 16 residues. V shed 5 bases and J 0 bases; nucleotides not matched to a gene: 5. CDR3 nucleotides: TGTGCCAGCAGTGTGACTAGCGGACTCTCCTACAATGAGCAGTTCTTC. Translating gives CASSVTSGLSYNEQFF.

The V gene is TRBV2, the J gene TRBJ2-7, with TRBD2 matching 7 bases. Germline CDR1 reads SNHLY; CDR2 reads FYNNEI. V gave up 8 bases and J gave up 2 bases; unmatched junction bases: 9. This CDR3 is built from 14 residues. CDR3 sequence reads: CASWWGGGPYEQYF. The CDR3 coding sequence is TGTGCCAGCTGGTGGGGGGGTGGCCCCTACGAGCAGTACTTC.

V is TRBV7-3 and J is TRBJ1-2; TRBD1 might be the D (5 bases). The V gene's germline CDR1 is SGHTA and CDR2 FQGTGA. There are 18 residues in the CDR3. V was clipped by 4 bases and J by 5 bases, with 26 bases between them. CDR3: CASSYRDSYPREPYGYTF. In nucleotides, the CDR3 is TGTGCCAGCAGCTACCGGGACTCATATCCGAGGGAACCGTATGGCTACACCTTC. Drawing the rest from reference TRBV7-3 and TRBJ1-2, the complete variable domain is GAGVSQTPSNKVTEKGKYVELRCDPISGHTALYWYRQSLGQGPEFLIYFQGTGAADDSGLPNDRFFAVRPEGSVSTLKIQRTERGDSAVYLCASSYRDSYPREPYGYTFGSGTRLTVV.

The chain couples TRBV7-3 to TRBJ2-5; tentative D call: TRBD2 (5 bases). This CDR3 has 15 amino acids. CDR1 and CDR2 (germline): SGHTA, FQGTGA. V shed 6 bases and J shed 1 base, with 15 bases lying between them. The CDR3 DNA follows: TGTGCCAGCAGTCGGGGTCGGGAAGCCCAAGAGACCCAGTACTTC. Residues: CASSRGREAQETQYF.

The table lists this clone with a few counts. Other DNA sequences in this specimen translate into the identical CDR3. The genes are TRBV12-5 and TRBJ1-1; 7 bases agree with TRBD1. This CDR3 is 12 amino acids long. Germline V gene sequence: CDR1 LGHNT, CDR2 FRNRAP. Unmatched junction bases numbered 0, after V lost 5 bases and J lost 3 bases. The CDR3 protein is CASGTGDTEAFF. CDR3 in DNA: TGTGCTAGTGGTACAGGGGACACTGAAGCTTTCTTT.